These T cell receptor beta chains were read from a single sample in a study of regulatory T cells in long-lasting Graves disease. TCRdb reprocessed the multiplex PCR reads via MiXCR and lists one record per CDR3 protein. Of roughly 520,000 distinct CDR3 sequences in the sample, approximately 12% were seen once. These same data were also listed under a study on T cells in Graves' hyperthyroidism and ophthalmopathy.

The sequencing here drew on peripheral blood mononuclear cells (PBMCs), taken at new diagnosis, from a patient treated with antithyroid drugs. The receptors shown here come from a woman aged 25 to 39 with Graves disease. Both conserved end residues are part of each CDR3. A D gene is named only where the DNA matches it firmly. The size entry is marked missing in some rows and otherwise reads once, few, many or a size class.

j_gene | abundance | v_gene | d_gene | CDR3aa | CDR3nt
TRBJ2-3 | many | TRBV28 | NA | CASSTRTIPDGTQYF | TGTGCCAGCAGTACCCGGACCATCCCTGACGGTACGCAGTATTTT
TRBJ1-1 | few | TRBV20-1 | NA | CSARGLGSTEAFF | TGCAGTGCTAGAGGCTTAGGGAGCACTGAAGCTTTCTTT
TRBJ2-7 | NA | TRBV7-9 | TRBD2 | CASTSSGRAGEQYF | TGTGCCAGCACCTCTAGCGGGAGGGCCGGCGAGCAGTACTTC
TRBJ2-3 | many | TRBV7-9 | TRBD2 | CASSPRGGDRTDTQYF | TGTGCCAGCAGCCCCCGGGGGGGCGACCGCACAGATACGCAGTATTTT
TRBJ2-1 | many | TRBV12-3/TRBV12-4 | TRBD2 | CASTTRGTSPPDEQFF | TGTGCCAGCACCACCCGGGGGACTAGCCCTCCGGATGAGCAGTTCTTC
TRBJ2-4 | NA | TRBV20-1 | NA | CSASMETKNIQYF | TGCAGTGCTAGCATGGAGACCAAAAACATTCAGTACTTC
TRBJ2-1 | many | TRBV19 | TRBD1 | CASTVGDSPWNEQFF | TGTGCCAGTACAGTAGGGGACAGCCCTTGGAATGAGCAGTTCTTC
TRBJ1-5 | many | TRBV12-3/TRBV12-4 | NA | CASSFRISNQPQHF | TGTGCCAGCAGTTTCCGGATTAGCAATCAGCCCCAGCATTTT
TRBJ2-5 | NA | TRBV29-1 | TRBD1 | CSVQDRYQETQYF | TGCAGCGTTCAGGACAGGTACCAAGAGACCCAGTACTTC
TRBJ2-7 | many | TRBV30 | NA | CALFTGSHEQYF | TGTGCCCTGTTTACGGGATCCCACGAGCAGTACTTC
TRBJ2-7 | few | TRBV30 | TRBD2 | CAWSVRSGSPLQDEQYF | TGTGCCTGGAGTGTACGAAGCGGGAGCCCCCTTCAGGATGAGCAGTACTTC
TRBJ2-7 | many | TRBV5-6 | NA | CASSLGADQGEQYF | TGTGCCAGCAGCTTGGGAGCGGATCAAGGCGAGCAGTACTTC
TRBJ1-2 | many | TRBV2 | TRBD1 | CVNFEGSHGQGGYGYTF | TGTGTAAATTTCGAGGGTTCTCACGGACAGGGAGGTTACGGCTACACCTTC
TRBJ2-3 | many | TRBV12-3/TRBV12-4 | NA | CASRIIADTQYF | TGTGCCAGCAGGATTATAGCAGATACGCAGTATTTT
TRBJ1-1 | NA | TRBV30 | TRBD1 | CAWDSQGDTEAFF | TGTGCCTGGGACTCTCAGGGGGACACTGAAGCTTTCTTT
TRBJ2-6 | many | TRBV6-1 | TRBD2 | CASSDGEGSFSGANVLTF | TGTGCCAGCAGTGACGGGGAGGGTTCCTTCTCTGGGGCCAACGTCCTGACTTTC
TRBJ1-4 | many | TRBV2 | NA | CASSEDLFGKLFF | TGTGCCAGCAGTGAAGATCTATTCGGGAAACTGTTTTTT
TRBJ2-7 | few | TRBV28 | NA | CASSWGQLIGEQYF | TGTGCCAGCAGTTGGGGCCAATTGATCGGCGAGCAGTACTTC
TRBJ2-7 | few | TRBV20-1 | TRBD2 | CSATIAGEGHEQYF | TGCAGTGCGACAATAGCGGGAGAGGGCCACGAGCAGTACTTC
TRBJ2-2 | many | TRBV30 | NA | CAWSVIHEELFF | TGTGCCTGGAGTGTAATCCACGAGGAGCTGTTTTTT